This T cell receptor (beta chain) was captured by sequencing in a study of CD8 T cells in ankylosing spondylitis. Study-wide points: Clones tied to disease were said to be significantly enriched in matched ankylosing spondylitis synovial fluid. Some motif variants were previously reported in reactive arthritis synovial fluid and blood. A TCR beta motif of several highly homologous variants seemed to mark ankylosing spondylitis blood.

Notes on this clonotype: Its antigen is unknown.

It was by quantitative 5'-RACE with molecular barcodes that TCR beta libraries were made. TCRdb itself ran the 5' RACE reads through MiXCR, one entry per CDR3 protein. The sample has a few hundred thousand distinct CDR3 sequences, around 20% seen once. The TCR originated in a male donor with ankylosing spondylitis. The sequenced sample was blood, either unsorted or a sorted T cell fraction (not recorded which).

The DNA for the CDR3 is TGCGCCAGCAGCTTGATGGGGGGCGGTAGGAGCACAGATACGCAGTATTTT. Encoded protein: CASSLMGGGRSTDTQYF. This sequence joins TRBV5-1 and TRBJ2-3, with D possibly called TRBD1 or TRBD2 (6 bases each). V was trimmed by 1 base and J by 0 bases, leaving 15 bases between them. From germline, CDR1 is SGHRS and CDR2 YFSETQ. The CDR3 has 17 residues.